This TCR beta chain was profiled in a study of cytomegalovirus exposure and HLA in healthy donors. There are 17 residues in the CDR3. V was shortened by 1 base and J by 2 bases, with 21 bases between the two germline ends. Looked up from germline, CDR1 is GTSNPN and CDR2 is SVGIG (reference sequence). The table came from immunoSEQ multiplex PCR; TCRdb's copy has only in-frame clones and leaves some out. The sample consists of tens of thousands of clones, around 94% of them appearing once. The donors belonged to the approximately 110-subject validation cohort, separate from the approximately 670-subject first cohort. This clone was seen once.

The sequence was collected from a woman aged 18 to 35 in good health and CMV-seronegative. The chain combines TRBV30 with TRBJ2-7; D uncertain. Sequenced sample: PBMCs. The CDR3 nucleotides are TGTGCCTGGAGTGGACCCGCTGGCAGGCGTTACACCTACGAGCAGTACTTC. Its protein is CAWSGPAGRRYTYEQYF. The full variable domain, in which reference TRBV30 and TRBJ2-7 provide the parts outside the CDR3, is SQTIHQWPATLVQPVGSPLSLECTVEGTSNPNLYWYRQAAGRGLQLLFYSVGIGQISSEVPQNLSASRPQDRQFILSSKKLLLSDSGFYLCAWSGPAGRRYTYEQYFGPGTRLTVT.